The 32 T cell receptor beta chains below all came from one sample that was sequenced in a study of blood T cell repertoires in COVID-19. Method: immunoSEQ multiplex PCR; TCRdb's copy keeps in-frame clones and lacks some. The repertoire consists of 150,000 to 200,000 clones, with more than 75% occurring once and the leading ten covering 8.6%. Sequencing input: peripheral blood. The source is a woman between 50 and 59 years old with active or convalescent COVID-19.

This sequence joins TRBV5-1 and TRBJ1-2, with D perhaps matching TRBD1 (6 bases). The CDR3 consists of 15 residues. Germline V gene data show CDR1 as SGHRS and CDR2 as YFSETQ. Trimming took off 4 bases at V and 5 bases at J, with 18 bases between the two ends. CDR3 DNA: TGCGCCAGCAGCACAGAGGGGGTCAATAGGTATGGCTACACCTTC. It encodes CASSTEGVNRYGYTF.

The J gene is TRBJ1-2, the V gene TRBV21-1. TRBV21-1 is tagged as a pseudogene. The CDR3 consists of 14 residues. The CDR3 region is CASSSPPSLYGYTF. Here the CDR3 DNA reads TGTGCCAGCAGCTCCCCCCCGAGCCTGTATGGCTACACCTTC.

This clone was observed once. The J gene is TRBJ2-1, the V gene TRBV12-3 or TRBV12-4; D ambiguous. Trimming cost V 6 bases and J 6 bases, with 6 bases left between them. This CDR3 has 11 amino acids. CDR3 sequence: CASSPLNEQFF. CDR3 nucleotides: TGTGCCAGCAGCCCCCTCAATGAGCAGTTCTTC.

The chain links TRBV9 to TRBJ2-3; TRBD2 might be the D (6 bases). CDR3 length: 15 amino acids. The ends were cut back, 2 bases at V and 2 bases at J, with 12 bases in the middle. Germline assignment: CDR1 SGDLS and CDR2 YYNGEE. The CDR3 region is CASSVMAGLTDTQYF. Here the CDR3 DNA reads TGTGCCAGCAGCGTGATGGCGGGGCTCACAGATACGCAGTATTTT.

This chain joins TRBV28 and TRBJ1-1, with D unresolved. From germline, CDR1 is MDHEN and CDR2 SYDVKM. The ends were cut back, 5 bases at V and 1 base at J, with 14 bases in the middle. The CDR3 is made up of 15 amino acids. CDR3 nucleotides: TGTGCCAGCAGTCCACCCCCACGGGGGAACACTGAAGCTTTCTTT. Protein sequence: CASSPPPRGNTEAFF.

The J gene is TRBJ1-1, the V gene TRBV7-9; possible D gene TRBD1, 5 bases. The CDR3 consists of 12 residues. Trimming shortened V by 3 bases and J by 8 bases, and 10 bases separated the two germline ends. CDR1 SEHNR and CDR2 FQNEAQ come from the germline V gene (reference sequence). CDR3 protein: CASSLIRGEAFF. The CDR3, as DNA: TGTGCCAGCAGCTTGATTCGGGGGGAAGCTTTCTTT.

The chain carries TRBV6-4 and TRBJ2-7; 8 bases match TRBD1. The CDR3 is 15 amino acids. The germline V gene has CDR1 MRHNA and CDR2 SNTAGT. After removal of 2 bases from V and 5 bases from J, the junction contained 8 bases not matched to a gene. CDR3 bases: TGTGCCAGCAGTGACAGGGACAGGCCTAGAAACGAGCAGTACTTC. Its protein product is CASSDRDRPRNEQYF.

This chain links TRBV28 with TRBJ1-4; 9 nucleotides match TRBD1. CDR1 MDHEN and CDR2 SYDVKM come from the germline V gene. The junction had 3 bases not matched to a gene; V was cut back by 3 bases and J by 7 bases. This CDR3 is built from 14 residues. CDR3 residues: CASSFTGGGEKLFF. The CDR3 DNA reads TGTGCCAGCAGTTTTACAGGGGGCGGTGAAAAACTGTTTTTT.

This chain connects TRBV18 to TRBJ2-5, with D perhaps TRBD1 (5 bases). The germline V and J ends were trimmed by 3 bases and 0 bases, with 8 bases remaining between them. Germline V CDR1 and CDR2: KGHSH, LQKENI. The CDR3 length is 14 residues. The CDR3 DNA reads as TGTGCCAGCTCACCTGCAGGGTACCAAGAGACCCAGTACTTC. The encoded protein is CASSPAGYQETQYF.

V and J are TRBV6-6 and TRBJ2-5; TRBD1 aligns across 7 bases. Germline lookup yields CDR1 MNHNY and CDR2 SVGAGI (reference sequence). With 4 bases clipped from V and 3 bases from J, the junction kept 8 bases outside the gene matches. The CDR3 contains 15 residues. DNA of the CDR3: TGTGCCAGCAGTTTAATCGGGACAGCGAAAGAGACCCAGTACTTC. It translates to CASSLIGTAKETQYF.

This rearrangement joins TRBV2 to TRBJ1-5; perhaps TRBD1 as D (6 bases). Per germline, CDR1 SNHLY and CDR2 FYNNEI. Trimming removed 3 bases from V and 6 bases from J, with 15 bases in between. The CDR3 has 15 amino acids. The CDR3: CASSEEGGTGQPQHF. CDR3 sequence (DNA): TGTGCCAGCAGTGAGGAAGGGGGTACGGGTCAGCCCCAGCATTTT.

The J gene is TRBJ2-5, the V gene TRBV28, with a possible D match to TRBD2 (6 bases). The germline V gene encodes CDR1 MDHEN and CDR2 SYDVKM. This CDR3 region has 14 residues. Trimming left V 6 bases short and J 4 bases short, with 15 bases between. In DNA form, the CDR3 reads TGTGCCAGCAGGAGAGGAGGGGCAGGAGAGACCCAGTACTTC. Translating it yields CASRRGGAGETQYF.

This rearrangement joins TRBV20-1 to TRBJ1-1; D is undetermined. Germline-derived CDR1 and CDR2 are DFQATT and SNEGSKA (reference sequence). There are 11 residues in the CDR3. The germline V and J ends were trimmed by 3 bases and 4 bases, with 6 bases remaining between them. The CDR3 protein is CSARRSTEAFF. The CDR3 DNA follows: TGCAGTGCTAGGAGGTCCACTGAAGCTTTCTTT.

The CDR3 loop reads CASSGGSGSSANEQFF. The CDR3 coding sequence is TGTGCCAGCAGCGGGGGGAGTGGTTCGTCGGCCAATGAGCAGTTCTTC. V and J are TRBV5-4 and TRBJ2-1; perhaps TRBD2 as D (6 bases). Germline V gene data show CDR1 as SGHNT and CDR2 as YYREEE (reference sequence). This CDR3 comprises 16 residues. V shed 4 bases and J shed 6 bases, with 20 bases lying between them.

J is TRBJ2-3 and V is TRBV6-1; a possible D gene is TRBD1 (6 bases). The CDR3 has 14 residues. Per germline, CDR1 MNHNS and CDR2 SASEGT. V shed 1 base and J shed 3 bases, with 8 bases lying between them. The CDR3 sequence is CASSEGGLTDTQYF. The CDR3 bases are TGTGCCAGCAGTGAAGGGGGGCTTACAGATACGCAGTATTTT.

The J gene is TRBJ2-1, the V gene TRBV7-3; 11 nucleotides align to TRBD2. This CDR3 spans 13 amino acids. Germline CDR1 is SGHTA and CDR2 is FQGTGA. V trimming: 5 bases; J trimming: 10 bases; junction bases outside the gene matches: 4. For the CDR3, the DNA is TGTGCCAGCAGCCCCACTAGCGGGAGAGAGCAGTTCTTC. Encoded protein: CASSPTSGREQFF.

The chain couples TRBV19 to TRBJ1-2; 10 bases are a match to TRBD1. The length of the CDR3 is 13 residues. Germline trimming cut 6 bases from V and 8 bases from J; bases unmatched to any gene: 6. Germline CDR1 is LNHDA and CDR2 is SQIVND (reference sequence). In DNA, the CDR3 is TGTGCCAGTAGCACCGGGACAGGGGAAGGCTACACCTTC. Protein sequence: CASSTGTGEGYTF.

The V call is TRBV19, the J call TRBJ1-6, with TRBD1 matching over 8 bases. This CDR3 contains 14 residues. CDR1 LNHDA and CDR2 SQIVND come from the germline V gene (reference sequence). The V segment lost 4 bases and the J segment 9 bases; nucleotides outside the gene matches: 5. CDR3 sequence: CASSKGQARSPLHF. DNA of the CDR3: TGTGCCAGTAGTAAGGGACAGGCCCGTTCACCCCTCCACTTT. Together with reference TRBV19 and TRBJ1-6, the CDR3 gives the full variable domain: DGGITQSPKYLFRKEGQNVTLSCEQNLNHDAMYWYRQDPGQGLRLIYYSQIVNDFQKGDIAEGYSVSREKKESFPLTVTSAQKNPTAFYLCASSKGQARSPLHFGNGTRLTVT.

This rearrangement joins TRBV7-6 to TRBJ2-1; weak D call: TRBD2 (5 bases). The CDR3 has 12 amino acids. CDR1 SGHVS and CDR2 FNYEAQ come from the germline V gene. V was pared by 1 base and J by 10 bases, with 8 bases between. CDR3 DNA: TGTGCCAGCAGCTTAGACGCGGGCGAGCAGTTCTTC. Encoded protein: CASSLDAGEQFF.

The chain couples TRBV7-2 to TRBJ2-1; D might be TRBD2 (7 bases). The germline V and J ends were trimmed by 8 bases and 2 bases, with 19 bases remaining between them. This CDR3 is built from 16 residues. Germline V gene data show CDR1 as SGHTA and CDR2 as FQGNSA. CDR3 sequence reads: CASSLGGGVAYNEQFF. The CDR3 nucleotides are TGTGCCAGCTCCTTAGGGGGGGGAGTGGCCTACAATGAGCAGTTCTTC.

The rearrangement joins TRBV2 to TRBJ2-1, with a tentative D call TRBD1 (6 bases). The CDR3 extends over 14 amino acids. The V gene's germline CDR1 is SNHLY and CDR2 FYNNEI. The V and J ends lost 3 bases and 4 bases respectively, with 10 bases between them. CDR3 amino acids: CASSERGSYNEQFF. The CDR3 DNA follows: TGTGCCAGCAGTGAGAGGGGGTCTTACAATGAGCAGTTCTTC.

This clone came up once. The chain combines TRBV7-2 with TRBJ2-1, with TRBD2 matching 9 bases. CDR3 length: 18 amino acids. Germline CDR1 is SGHTA and CDR2 is FQGNSA. V shed 0 bases and J 7 bases; nucleotides not matched to a gene: 13. CDR3 DNA sequence: TGTGCCAGCAGCTTAGCTGTTCTAGCGGGAAAGGGAGATAATGAGCAGTTCTTC. The encoded protein is CASSLAVLAGKGDNEQFF. Based on the CDR3 plus reference TRBV7-2 and TRBJ2-1, the full variable domain is GAGVSQSPSNKVTEKGKDVELRCDPISGHTALYWYRQSLGQGLEFLIYFQGNSAPDKSGLPSDRFSAERTGGSVSTLTIQRTQQEDSAVYLCASSLAVLAGKGDNEQFFGPGTRLTVL.

J is TRBJ1-4 and V is TRBV6-5, with D hard to call. The V and J ends lost 0 bases and 8 bases respectively, with 16 bases between them. Germline CDR1 MNHEY, CDR2 SVGAGI. The CDR3 is 16 residues long. The CDR3, as DNA: TGTGCCAGCAGTTACTCGACTCTGGATGGTGGGGAAAAACTGTTTTTT. This encodes CASSYSTLDGGEKLFF.

The V and J genes are TRBV28 and TRBJ1-2; no clear D. This CDR3 region has 12 residues. CDR1 is MDHEN and CDR2 is SYDVKM in the germline V gene. V was clipped by 6 bases and J by 6 bases, with 11 bases between them. CDR3 DNA: TGTGCCAGCAGCCTAGGTTACGATGGCTACACCTTC. It is translated as CASSLGYDGYTF.

This clone was seen only once. The chain employs TRBV4-3 and TRBJ1-1; D is possibly TRBD1 (6 bases). With 2 bases removed from V and 1 base from J, the gap between germline ends came to 14 bases. This CDR3 has 16 residues. CDR1 is LGHNA, CDR2 YSLEER, per germline. CDR3 sequence reads: CASSQFERGGNTEAFF. In DNA form, the CDR3 reads TGCGCCAGCAGCCAATTTGAAAGGGGGGGGAACACTGAAGCTTTCTTT.

For the CDR3, the DNA is TGTGCCAGCAGCGTAGAGATGGCTAACACTGAAGCTTTCTTT. The encoded protein is CASSVEMANTEAFF. The chain uses TRBV9 and TRBJ1-1; unclear D gene. Trimming left V 0 bases short and J 2 bases short, with 8 bases between. Germline V CDR1 and CDR2: SGDLS, YYNGEE. This CDR3 is 14 amino acids long. The full variable domain, with the rest looked up from reference TRBV9 and TRBJ1-1, is DSGVTQTPKHLITATGQRVTLRCSPRSGDLSVYWYQQSLDQGLQFLIQYYNGEERAKGNILERFSAQQFPDLHSELNLSSLELGDSALYFCASSVEMANTEAFFGQGTRLTVV.

The chain carries TRBV7-9 and TRBJ2-1, with TRBD1 matching over 8 bases. V lost 1 base and J lost 8; bases outside the gene matches: 4. This CDR3 has 14 amino acids. The germline gives CDR1 SEHNR, CDR2 FQNEAQ (reference sequence). The CDR3 loop is CASSLGTGIYEQFF. In DNA form, the CDR3 reads TGTGCCAGCAGCTTAGGGACAGGGATTTATGAGCAGTTCTTC.

This clone was found a few times. The chain joins TRBV5-1 to TRBJ1-4; 8 bases map to TRBD1. The trim removed 4 bases at V and 8 bases at J, leaving 13 bases unmatched. This CDR3 spans 16 amino acids. The germline V gene has CDR1 SGHRS and CDR2 YFSETQ. The CDR3 DNA reads TGCGCCAGCAGCACCGGACAGGGCGGGAGATGGGAAAAACTGTTTTTT. It yields the protein CASSTGQGGRWEKLFF.

This clone was picked up a small number of times. The chain is built from TRBV5-4 and TRBJ2-3; 9 nucleotides agree with TRBD2. The CDR3 spans 16 residues. Germline CDR1 SGHNT, CDR2 YYREEE (reference sequence). The V and J ends lost 4 bases and 0 bases, in that order; junction bases with no gene match: 6. This chain's CDR3 is CASSVTSGPSTDTQYF. CDR3 nucleotides: TGTGCCAGCAGCGTTACTAGCGGGCCTAGCACAGATACGCAGTATTTT.

The genes are TRBV14 and TRBJ1-1; tentative D call: TRBD1 (6 bases). The CDR3 consists of 15 residues. Germline-derived CDR1 and CDR2 are SGHDN and FVKESK. V was clipped by 4 bases and J by 6 bases, with 18 bases between them. The CDR3 here is CASSLLTGLGAEAFF. The CDR3 DNA sequence: TGTGCCAGCAGCCTTCTGACAGGTCTCGGGGCTGAAGCTTTCTTT.

The chain uses TRBV4-2 and TRBJ2-7, with TRBD2 identical over 11 bases. The junction had 11 bases not matched to a gene; V was cut back by 4 bases and J by 0 bases. There are 18 residues in the CDR3. Per germline, CDR1 LGHNA and CDR2 YNFKEQ. This CDR3 is CASSPSSLAGASSYEQYF. The CDR3 nucleotides read TGTGCCAGCAGCCCTTCCTCACTAGCGGGAGCTTCCTCCTACGAGCAGTACTTC.

The chain uses TRBV28 and TRBJ1-2, with a weak D call TRBD1 (6 bases). This CDR3 has 14 amino acids. The germline CDR1 and CDR2 sequences are MDHEN and SYDVKM. Trimming removed 7 bases from V and 8 bases from J, with 20 bases in between. CDR3 amino acids: CASTPAVGGQGYTF. The CDR3, as DNA: TGTGCCAGCACTCCAGCGGTCGGGGGGCAAGGCTACACCTTC.